The source of this TCR beta chain is a study of T cell responses to AZD1222 COVID-19 vaccine. Turning to the study itself: Pooled together were second doses at about 4 or about 12 weeks.

On this clone: The target antigen is unknown.

The V gene end was trimmed by 3 bases and the J gene end by 2 bases; junction bases not matched to a gene: 10. From germline, CDR1 is DFQATT and CDR2 SNEGSKA (reference sequence). This CDR3 is 16 amino acids long. Assay: immunoSEQ multiplex PCR; the TCRdb copy retains only in-frame clones and omits some. The table lists roughly 120,000 clones, roughly 90% of them singletons. Study-level results: In a largely white British group with more females than males, clonal diversity was possibly underestimated. Spike-specific TCR breadth and depth both grew after two AZD1222 doses.

This chain uses TRBV20-1 with TRBJ2-3; TRBD2 agrees at 8 bases. Specimen: peripheral blood, collected on day 0 of AZD1222 vaccination. This TCR was recovered from an adult in good health. CDR3 DNA sequence: TGCAGTGCTAGTAATAACTGGCGGGAGGCCACAGATACGCAGTATTTT. Its translation is CSASNNWREATDTQYF.